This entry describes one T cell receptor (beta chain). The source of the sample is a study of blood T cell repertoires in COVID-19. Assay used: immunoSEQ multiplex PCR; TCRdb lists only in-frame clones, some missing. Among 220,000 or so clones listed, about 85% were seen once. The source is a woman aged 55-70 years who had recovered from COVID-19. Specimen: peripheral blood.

The CDR3 sequence: CASSSQGQYSNQPQHF. The CDR3 DNA follows: TGTGCCAGCAGCTCCCAGGGGCAATATAGCAATCAGCCCCAGCATTTT. The chain uses TRBV11-3 and TRBJ1-5; D is possibly TRBD1 (6 bases). This CDR3 spans 16 amino acids. The V end lost 4 bases, the J end lost 0 bases, and 13 bases lay between the germline ends. Germline V gives CDR1 SGHNT, CDR2 YENEEA.